A selection of T cell receptor beta chains follows, all from one sample in a study of cytomegalovirus exposure and HLA in healthy donors. Profiling relied on immunoSEQ multiplex PCR, and the TCRdb table lists in-frame clones only, not all of them. This sample has 120,000 or so clones; around 68% occur once, and the top ten carry approximately 3.8%. Sequencing was performed on PBMCs. All receptors come from a man in his forties or fifties in good health and CMV-seropositive. Both conserved end residues are part of each CDR3. A D gene is named only where the DNA matches it firmly. Clone size is given for some rows only: seen once, a few or many times, or a class if the clone is expanded.

abundance: NA; v_gene: TRBV5-1; j_gene: TRBJ1-2; d_gene: TRBD1; CDR3aa: CASSRTGGGYGYTF; CDR3nt: TGCGCCAGCAGCCGGACAGGGGGAGGCTATGGCTACACCTTC
abundance: NA; v_gene: TRBV7-9; j_gene: TRBJ1-2; d_gene: TRBD1; CDR3aa: CASSQDRGRSSDGYTF; CDR3nt: TGTGCCAGCAGCCAGGACAGGGGGCGTTCGTCGGATGGCTACACCTTC
abundance: NA; v_gene: TRBV5-1; j_gene: TRBJ1-4; d_gene: NA; CDR3aa: CASSFRDYTSEKLFF; CDR3nt: TGCGCCAGCAGCTTCCGGGACTACACTAGTGAAAAACTGTTTTTT
abundance: NA; v_gene: TRBV2; j_gene: TRBJ2-1; d_gene: NA; CDR3aa: CASEAVNEQFF; CDR3nt: TGTGCCAGCGAAGCGGTAAATGAGCAGTTCTTC
abundance: few; v_gene: TRBV25-1; j_gene: TRBJ2-7; d_gene: TRBD1; CDR3aa: CASRGQGETYEQYF; CDR3nt: TGTGCCAGCAGGGGACAGGGGGAAACTTACGAGCAGTACTTC
abundance: NA; v_gene: TRBV19; j_gene: TRBJ2-1; d_gene: NA; CDR3aa: CATSGMSSYNEQFF; CDR3nt: TGTGCAACGTCGGGGATGAGCTCCTACAATGAGCAGTTCTTC
abundance: NA; v_gene: TRBV5-1; j_gene: TRBJ1-5; d_gene: NA; CDR3aa: CASRSDSYSNQPQHF; CDR3nt: TGCGCCAGCAGATCGGACAGCTATAGCAATCAGCCCCAGCATTTT
abundance: NA; v_gene: TRBV19; j_gene: TRBJ2-5; d_gene: TRBD1; CDR3aa: CASSIDGTGEETQYF; CDR3nt: TGTGCCAGTAGTATAGATGGGACAGGGGAAGAGACCCAGTACTTC
abundance: NA; v_gene: TRBV5-1; j_gene: TRBJ2-7; d_gene: NA; CDR3aa: CASSYGQEEYF; CDR3nt: TGCGCCAGCAGCTACGGACAAGAGGAGTACTTC
abundance: NA; v_gene: TRBV5-1; j_gene: TRBJ2-1; d_gene: TRBD1; CDR3aa: CASSLETGYNEQFF; CDR3nt: TGCGCCAGCAGCTTGGAGACAGGGTACAATGAGCAGTTCTTC
abundance: NA; v_gene: TRBV4-2; j_gene: TRBJ1-1; d_gene: NA; CDR3aa: CASSQEEGGAAEAFF; CDR3nt: TGTGCCAGCAGCCAAGAAGAAGGGGGGGCAGCTGAAGCTTTCTTT
abundance: few; v_gene: TRBV5-4; j_gene: TRBJ2-7; d_gene: NA; CDR3aa: CASSLAGSFNEQYF; CDR3nt: TGTGCCAGCAGCTTGGCCGGGAGCTTCAACGAGCAGTACTTC
abundance: NA; v_gene: TRBV27; j_gene: TRBJ2-5; d_gene: NA; CDR3aa: CASSLSMDRQETQYF; CDR3nt: TGTGCCAGCAGTTTATCGATGGACAGACAAGAGACCCAGTACTTC
abundance: NA; v_gene: TRBV2; j_gene: TRBJ1-5; d_gene: NA; CDR3aa: CASTDPGNQPQHF; CDR3nt: TGTGCCAGCACAGATCCGGGGAATCAGCCCCAGCATTTT
abundance: few; v_gene: TRBV27; j_gene: TRBJ2-1; d_gene: TRBD2; CDR3aa: CASSSPPVTSGTYNEQFF; CDR3nt: TGTGCCAGCAGTTCCCCGCCCGTGACTAGCGGGACCTACAATGAGCAGTTCTTC
abundance: NA; v_gene: TRBV7-2; j_gene: TRBJ1-1; d_gene: NA; CDR3aa: CASSPRGGTNTEAFF; CDR3nt: TGTGCCAGCAGCCCTAGGGGGGGGACCAACACTGAAGCTTTCTTT